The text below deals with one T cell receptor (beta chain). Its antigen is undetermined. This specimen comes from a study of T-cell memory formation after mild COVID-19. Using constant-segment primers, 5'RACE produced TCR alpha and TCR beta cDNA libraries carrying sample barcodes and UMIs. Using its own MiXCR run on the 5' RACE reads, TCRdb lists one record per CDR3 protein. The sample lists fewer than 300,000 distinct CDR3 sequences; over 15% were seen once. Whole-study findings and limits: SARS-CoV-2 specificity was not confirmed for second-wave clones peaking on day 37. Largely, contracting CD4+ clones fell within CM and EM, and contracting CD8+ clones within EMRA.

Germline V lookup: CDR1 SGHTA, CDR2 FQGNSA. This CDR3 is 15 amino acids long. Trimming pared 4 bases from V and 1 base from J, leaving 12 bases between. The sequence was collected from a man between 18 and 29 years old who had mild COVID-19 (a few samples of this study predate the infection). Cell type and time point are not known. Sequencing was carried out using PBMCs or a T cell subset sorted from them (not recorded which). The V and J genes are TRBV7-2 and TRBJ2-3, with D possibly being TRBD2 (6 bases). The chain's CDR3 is CASSSTRAGTDTQYF. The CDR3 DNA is TGTGCCAGCAGCTCGACTAGAGCGGGCACAGATACGCAGTATTTT.